The present T cell receptor (beta chain) was sequenced within a study of T cell responses to AZD1222 COVID-19 vaccine. Trimming pared 3 bases from V and 2 bases from J, leaving 9 bases between. This CDR3 has 14 residues. Per the germline V gene, CDR1 is SNHLY and CDR2 is FYNNEI. TCRdb keeps only in-frame clones here, not all; method: immunoSEQ multiplex PCR. The top ten hold 28% of the sample, which has 120,000 or so clones, 70% to 90% seen once. Concerning this clone: The antigen remains undetermined.

Notes on the study in general: Nearly half of spike-specific TCRs reportedly target unmutated variant regions. Seropositive at baseline were only a handful of AZD1222 recipients.

The source of this sequence is an adult in good health. The sample consisted of peripheral blood, taken on day 0 of AZD1222 vaccination. J is TRBJ2-3 and V is TRBV2, with TRBD2 as a possible D gene (5 bases). The DNA for the CDR3 is TGTGCCAGCAGTGATAAGACTACCACAGATACGCAGTATTTT. Translating gives CASSDKTTTDTQYF.